This T cell receptor beta chain came from a study of cytomegalovirus exposure and HLA in healthy donors. General observations from the study: Later, TCR association rates were found to vary by HLA locus, highest for DRB1 and lowest for HLA-C. Reports showed the classifier diagnosing cytomegalovirus status with high specificity and sensitivity. Only CMV serostatus was available as immune exposure information.

V lost 2 bases to trimming and J lost 0 bases, with 11 bases between them. CDR3 size: 16 residues. Germline CDR1 reads SNHLY; CDR2 reads FYNNEI. 60 Vbeta and 13 Jbeta primers were used in PCR. Here immunoSEQ multiplex PCR was the method, and the copy in TCRdb shows in-frame clones only, minus some. The repertoire holds under 85,000 clones, almost 70% seen once, with less than 20% in the top ten. Worth noting for this clone: Its antigen remains unknown. The same CDR3 is also encoded by other DNA sequences in this sample.

This clonotype was sampled from a man aged 40-49 years in good health and CMV-seropositive. The rearrangement uses TRBV2 and TRBJ1-5, with D tentatively TRBD1 (6 bases). Input material: PBMCs. The DNA of the CDR3 is TGTGCCAGCAGTGAACGGGACACAAATAGCAATCAGCCCCAGCATTTT. Residues: CASSERDTNSNQPQHF.